The 16 T cell receptor beta chains presented below share a single source sample, sequenced in a study of blood T cell repertoires in COVID-19. Sequenced by immunoSEQ multiplex PCR; TCRdb stores in-frame clones only, minus some. Of 400,000 to 450,000 clones listed, 85% to 90% were seen once; the top ten hold 0.75% to 0.85%. Sequencing was performed on peripheral blood. Source of these receptors: a man aged 18 to 35 with COVID-19, enrolled during active disease.

The chain employs TRBV5-1 and TRBJ1-1, with 7 bases lining up with TRBD1. The length of the CDR3 is 15 residues. V lost 1 base, J lost 1 base, and 4 bases stayed unmatched. CDR1 and CDR2 from the germline V gene are SGHRS and YFSETQ. The DNA for the CDR3 is TGCGCCAGCAGCTTGACAGGGGACGCGAACACTGAAGCTTTCTTT. This sequence encodes CASSLTGDANTEAFF.

The chain uses TRBV29-1 and TRBJ1-1; D uncertain. From germline, CDR1 is SQVTM and CDR2 ANQGSEA. The CDR3 has 12 residues. Trimming stripped 4 bases from V and 1 base from J, with 7 bases between. CDR3 nucleotide sequence: TGCAGCGTTGTTCCGCGGAACACTGAAGCTTTCTTT. Translating gives CSVVPRNTEAFF.

The chain uses TRBV3-1 (or the pseudogene TRBV3-2) and TRBJ2-6; D is unclear. This CDR3 is built from 18 residues. CDR1 and CDR2 (germline): LGHDT, YNNKEL (reference sequence). Trimming removed 0 bases from V and 0 bases from J, with 12 bases in between. This chain's CDR3 is CASSQEGGRISGANVLTF. The CDR3 DNA reads as TGTGCCAGCAGCCAAGAAGGTGGCAGGATCTCTGGGGCCAACGTCCTGACTTTC.

This chain joins TRBV10-3 and TRBJ2-7; D may be TRBD1 (7 bases). The V gene lost 3 bases and the J gene lost 2 bases, with 14 bases spanning the gap. Per germline, CDR1 ENHRY and CDR2 SYGVKD. The CDR3 length is 15 residues. CDR3 DNA: TGTGCCATCAGTGACGGGCCAGGGGGGACCTACGAGCAGTACTTC. It codes for CAISDGPGGTYEQYF.

This chain joins TRBV6-5 and TRBJ2-7, with 8 positions matching TRBD2. Germline trimming cut 6 bases from V and 2 bases from J; bases unmatched to any gene: 6. This CDR3 region has 14 residues. Germline-derived CDR1 and CDR2 are MNHEY and SVGAGI. The CDR3 spells CASRVLAETYEQYF. In nucleotides, the CDR3 is TGTGCCAGCAGGGTACTAGCGGAAACCTACGAGCAGTACTTC.

The V call is TRBV5-1, the J call TRBJ2-4, with no clear D. The CDR3 sequence is 17 residues long. Trimming took off 0 bases at V and 2 bases at J, with 15 bases between the two ends. The V gene's germline CDR1 is SGHRS and CDR2 YFSETQ. This chain's CDR3 is CASSLAAADGTKNIQYF. The DNA for the CDR3 is TGCGCCAGCAGCTTGGCGGCGGCAGACGGAACCAAAAACATTCAGTACTTC.

The rearrangement joins TRBV7-9 to TRBJ1-5; TRBD1 aligns across 9 bases. From germline, CDR1 is SEHNR and CDR2 FQNEAQ (reference sequence). This CDR3 spans 16 amino acids. Trimming cost V 1 base and J 2 bases; bases outside gene matches: 3. CDR3 sequence: CASSLDRGQGNQPQHF. CDR3 DNA sequence: TGTGCCAGCAGCTTAGACAGGGGGCAGGGCAATCAGCCCCAGCATTTT. Filled out from reference TRBV7-9 and TRBJ1-5, the complete variable domain reads DTGVSQNPRHKITKRGQNVTFRCDPISEHNRLYWYRQTLGQGPEFLTYFQNEAQLEKSRLLSDRFSAERPKGSFSTLEIQRTEQGDSAMYLCASSLDRGQGNQPQHFGDGTRLSIL.

The chain couples TRBV5-1 to TRBJ1-4, with TRBD1 as a possible D gene (5 bases). The length of the CDR3 is 14 residues. In germline, CDR1 is SGHRS, CDR2 YFSETQ. V lost 0 bases, J lost 8 bases, and 11 bases lay in between. The CDR3 loop reads CASSLARVGEKLFF. The CDR3 coding sequence is TGCGCCAGCAGCTTGGCCAGGGTGGGAGAAAAACTGTTTTTT.

The CDR3: CAISESKDSSYEQYF. The CDR3 coding sequence is TGTGCCATCAGTGAGTCGAAAGACTCCTCCTACGAGCAGTACTTC. The chain joins TRBV10-3 to TRBJ2-7; D unresolved. There are 15 residues in the CDR3. CDR1 and CDR2 (germline): ENHRY, SYGVKD. V lost 0 bases and J 0 bases, leaving 9 bases between the germline ends.

The chain recombines TRBV9 with TRBJ2-3; the match to TRBD2 covers 7 bases. The CDR3 runs to 16 residues. The J segment lost 4 bases and the V segment lost 4 bases, leaving 12 bases of the junction unmatched. Per the germline V gene, CDR1 is SGDLS and CDR2 is YYNGEE. The CDR3 DNA reads as TGTGCCAGCAGCCCGGGGGGTGGGAGTTTCGCAGATACGCAGTATTTT. It yields the protein CASSPGGGSFADTQYF.

With respect to this clone: Distinct nucleotide sequences in the sample also encode this CDR3. J is TRBJ1-1 and V is TRBV24-1; D may be TRBD1 (5 bases). Germline loops: CDR1 KGHDR, CDR2 SFDVKD. This CDR3 contains 13 residues. Trimming cost V 1 base and J 5 bases, with 7 bases left between them. CDR3 nucleotides: TGTGCCACCAGTGATTTACGGGGGACTGAAGCTTTCTTT. It yields the protein CATSDLRGTEAFF.

This clone was picked up one time. This chain uses TRBV2 with TRBJ1-1; D perhaps matches TRBD1 (6 bases). This CDR3 has 13 amino acids. From germline, CDR1 is SNHLY and CDR2 FYNNEI. With 4 bases removed from V and 7 bases from J, the gap between germline ends came to 13 bases. CDR3 amino acids: CASSVDRRGEAFF. CDR3 in DNA: TGTGCCAGCAGTGTGGACAGACGCGGTGAAGCTTTCTTT. Full variable domain (outside the CDR3, taken from reference TRBV2 and TRBJ1-1): EPEVTQTPSHQVTQMGQEVILRCVPISNHLYFYWYRQILGQKVEFLVSFYNNEISEKSEIFDDQFSVERPDGSNFTLKIRSTKLEDSAMYFCASSVDRRGEAFFGQGTRLTVV.

The chain recombines TRBV6-5 with TRBJ2-5; TRBD2 matches at 8 bases. The V segment lost 0 bases and the J segment 3 bases; nucleotides outside the gene matches: 6. CDR3 length equals 16 residues. Germline-derived CDR1 and CDR2 are MNHEY and SVGAGI. The DNA for the CDR3 is TGTGCCAGCAGTTACTCCGCGGGAGGACTAAAAGAGACCCAGTACTTC. Its protein is CASSYSAGGLKETQYF.

The V and J genes are TRBV15 and TRBJ1-1, with D possibly being TRBD1 (5 bases). The germline gives CDR1 LNHNV, CDR2 YYDKDF (reference sequence). The V end was cut by 1 base, the J end by 1 base, with 10 bases between. The length of the CDR3 is 15 residues. The CDR3 loop is CATSRGGARNTEAFF. Here the CDR3 DNA reads TGTGCCACCAGCAGAGGGGGCGCGCGGAACACTGAAGCTTTCTTT.

V and J are TRBV19 and TRBJ2-2, with 11 bases matching TRBD2. This CDR3 has 14 residues. With 7 bases clipped from V and 4 bases from J, the junction kept 2 bases outside the gene matches. Germline V lookup: CDR1 LNHDA, CDR2 SQIVND (reference sequence). The DNA for the CDR3 is TGTGCCAGTAACGGACTAGCGGGCACCGGGGAGCTGTTTTTT. Its translation: CASNGLAGTGELFF.

The chain has TRBV24-1 and TRBJ2-1, with 10 bases aligning to TRBD2. Germline V gives CDR1 KGHDR, CDR2 SFDVKD. CDR3 length: 16 amino acids. J lost 7 bases, V lost 5 bases, and 10 bases had no gene match. CDR3 residues: CATSGASGSRVNEQFF. The CDR3, as DNA: TGTGCCACCAGTGGGGCTAGCGGGAGTCGCGTAAATGAGCAGTTCTTC.